The clone carrying this T cell receptor beta chain was seen a few times. The antigen is not known. This specimen belongs to a study of beta chain features in type 1 diabetes. Broader study findings: Shortening of TCRB CDR3s, moderate but significant, appeared in all four CD4+ subsets of Type 1 diabetes patients. Unsettled here was the matter of whether HLA type influences TCRB rearrangement. Compared with healthy donors, patients appeared to share more similar naive, central memory and regulatory TCRB repertoires.

The germline CDR1 and CDR2 sequences are SEHNR and FQNEAQ (reference sequence). V lost 5 bases and J 0 bases, leaving 19 bases between the germline ends. The CDR3 contains 17 residues. Reverse transcribing all isolated RNA meant expressed TCRB transcripts were sequenced. Profiled with immunoSEQ multiplex PCR; TCRdb holds only in-frame clones, not every one. This sample has 900,000 or so clones, with around a sixth found just once. This sequence joins TRBV7-9 and TRBJ1-2; D perhaps matches TRBD1 (5 bases). The source material was naive CD4+ T cells from blood. The clonotype originates from a woman aged 18-30 years in good health. CDR3 loop: CASSAALGRPANYGYTF. CDR3 nucleotides: TGTGCCAGCAGCGCTGCACTGGGACGGCCAGCTAACTATGGCTACACCTTC.